This T cell receptor (beta chain) appears in the sequencing data of a study of CD8 T cells in ankylosing spondylitis. Germline V CDR1 and CDR2: SEHNR, FQNEAQ (reference sequence). Trimming took 5 bases from V and 4 from J, leaving 8 bases between them. The CDR3 consists of 12 residues. This clonotype was picked up a small number of times. Its antigen is as yet unknown. General study findings and limits: Reported data indicate significant enrichment of disease-linked clones within matched ankylosing spondylitis synovial fluid. Ankylosing spondylitis blood appeared to carry a characteristic TCR beta motif of roughly eight highly homologous variants.

TCRdb recomputed calls from the 5' RACE reads with MiXCR, one row per CDR3 protein. Counted here are a few hundred thousand distinct CDR3 sequences, roughly 6.6% occurring once; the ten biggest clones make up 13% to 15%. The sequence derives from a male donor with ankylosing spondylitis. The sequencing input was blood, either unsorted or a sorted T cell fraction (not recorded which). The chain combines TRBV7-9 with TRBJ1-1; a weak D match, TRBD1 (6 bases). The CDR3 region is CASSRRGTEAFF. Written as DNA, the CDR3 is TGTGCCAGCAGCCGCAGGGGCACTGAAGCTTTCTTT.